This TCR beta chain was observed in a study of T cells in Graves' hyperthyroidism and ophthalmopathy. In the study overall: Upon initial diagnosis and before any treatment, peripheral blood was collected.

It was RNA transcripts that yielded the amplified TCR beta CDR3 regions. The primer set for the first-round RT-PCR of the TCR CDR3 was HTBI. TCRdb reanalysed the multiplex PCR reads using MiXCR and keeps one entry per CDR3 protein. The repertoire holds about 740,000 distinct CDR3 sequences, with around 15% as singletons. A few counts support this clonotype. Its antigen is still unknown. J gave up 0 bases and V 5 bases, and 9 bases lay outside the gene matches. CDR3 size: 18 residues. Germline V gene data show CDR1 as SEHNR and CDR2 as FQNEAQ (reference sequence). The study's findings and limits: Clonotypes that were expanded in thyroid above 0.001 mostly appeared in blood too. The model identified upcoming ophthalmopathy a median approximately six months ahead of onset.

The sample taken for sequencing was blood. This TCR was recovered from a woman aged 18-29 years with Graves' hyperthyroidism. V is TRBV7-9 and J is TRBJ2-2; 10 nucleotides match TRBD2. The CDR3 DNA reads as TGTGCCAGCAGCACGACCCAACTAGCGGGAACGAACACCGGGGAGCTGTTTTTT. Its translation: CASSTTQLAGTNTGELFF.